This paragraph covers one TCR beta chain sequence. Antigen specificity is unknown. The data belong to a study of cytomegalovirus exposure and HLA in healthy donors. The PCR ran on 60 Vbeta and 13 Jbeta primers. The table came from immunoSEQ multiplex PCR; TCRdb's copy has only in-frame clones and leaves some out. The profile shows over 90,000 clones, roughly three quarters of them singletons. Regarding the study as a whole: Some public TCRs appeared in many individuals, while most sequences were rare. Based on reports, TCR beta sequences accurately predicted HLA-A and HLA-B alleles for most subjects. Presence/absence analyses rested on an assumption that sequencing depth was roughly uniform across donors.

The CDR3 runs to 15 residues. CDR1 GTSNPN and CDR2 SVGIG come from the germline V gene (reference sequence). V gene TRBV30 combines with J gene TRBJ2-5; no reliable D call. The DNA end is more similar to TRBJ2-7, so the J call may be wrong. The sample consisted of PBMCs. The receptor comes from a woman in her sixties in good health and CMV-seropositive. The CDR3 is CAWSYSSRIPYEQYF. The CDR3 DNA reads TGTGCCTGGAGTTACTCTAGTAGGATACCCTACGAGCAGTACTTC.